These 32 T cell receptor beta chains came from one sample sequenced in a study of T cells after yellow fever vaccination (dated by TCRdb to between 2019 and 2020). The treatment or condition label for this specimen denotes: live attenuated yellow fever vaccine strain. Library preparation used 5' RACE. The sequencer was an Illumina NovaSeq 6000. TCRdb applied fastp at Q25 and MiXCR to the public reads, then kept only in-frame beta chains. Under each unique CDR3 protein, matching rows form one entry showing the most common genes and DNA. This sample comprises some 320,000 distinct CDR3 sequences, approximately 4.5% of them detected only once. Approximately 19% of the sample is taken by the ten largest. The source was PBMCs, collected 15 days after the yellow fever booster vaccination. These receptors were taken from a man younger than 35 who received the YFV17D yellow fever vaccine.

This clonotype was counted at least ten times. This chain links TRBV7-2 with TRBJ2-1, with TRBD1 matching 10 bases. This CDR3 has 15 residues. Germline CDR1 SGHTA, CDR2 FQGNSA. After removal of 5 bases from V and 6 bases from J, the junction contained 7 bases not matched to a gene. CDR3 sequence reads: CASSALWTGGNEQFF. The CDR3 region has the DNA TGTGCCAGCAGCGCCCTATGGACAGGGGGCAATGAGCAGTTCTTC.

This clonotype occurred many times. The chain combines TRBV4-3 with TRBJ1-1; TRBD1 aligns across 9 bases. V trimming: 1 base; J trimming: 9 bases; junction bases outside the gene matches: 15. The CDR3 covers 17 residues. CDR1 is LGHNA and CDR2 is YSLEER in the germline V gene. The CDR3 nucleotides read TGCGCCAGCAGCCAAGGGGGACCGGGACAGGGAACCCAAAAAGCTTTCTTT. It specifies CASSQGGPGQGTQKAFF.

The chain is built from TRBV20-1 and TRBJ1-5; D is uncertain. This CDR3 has 12 residues. The germline CDR1 and CDR2 sequences are DFQATT and SNEGSKA (reference sequence). V was shortened by 5 bases and J by 4 bases, with 9 bases between the two germline ends. CDR3 bases: TGCAGTGCTTCCGACCTGAATCAGCCCCAGCATTTT. Amino acid sequence: CSASDLNQPQHF.

At least ten counts were recorded for this clonotype. CDR3 amino acids: CASSLGQSHTEAFF. The CDR3 region has the DNA TGTGCCAGCAGCCTGGGACAATCGCACACTGAAGCTTTCTTT. V is TRBV5-6 and J is TRBJ1-1; tentative D call: TRBD1 (6 bases). CDR1 is SGHDT and CDR2 is YYEEEE in the germline V gene. V dropped 4 bases and J dropped 3 bases, with 13 bases sitting between them. CDR3 size: 14 residues. The whole variable domain, remainder taken from reference TRBV5-6 and TRBJ1-1, is DAGVTQSPTHLIKTRGQQVTLRCSPKSGHDTVSWYQQALGQGPQFIFQYYEEEERQRGNFPDRFSGHQFPNYSSELNVNALLLGDSALYLCASSLGQSHTEAFFGQGTRLTVV.

The chain has TRBV7-2 and TRBJ1-3; D perhaps matches TRBD1 (6 bases). Looked up from germline, CDR1 is SGHTA and CDR2 is FQGNSA. The length of the CDR3 is 15 residues. V was clipped by 0 bases and J by 4 bases, with 10 bases between them. CDR3: CASSLAQGRGNTIYF. The DNA for the CDR3 is TGTGCCAGCAGCTTAGCCCAGGGGCGGGGAAACACCATATATTTT.

V is TRBV29-1 and J is TRBJ1-2, with D possibly TRBD1 on 5 matching bases. The length of the CDR3 is 11 residues. CDR1 SQVTM and CDR2 ANQGSEA come from the germline V gene. V was trimmed by 6 bases and J by 5 bases, leaving 10 bases between them. CDR3 sequence reads: CSVPAGYGYTF. The CDR3 region has the DNA TGCAGCGTCCCAGCAGGGTATGGCTACACCTTC.

The rearrangement uses TRBV12-3 or TRBV12-4 and TRBJ1-1, with D perhaps TRBD1 (5 bases). The V and J ends lost 7 bases and 6 bases respectively, with 18 bases between them. This CDR3 has 14 amino acids. The CDR3 bases are TGTGCCAGCACCTTCGGGGCCAGCACGCCTGAAGCTTTCTTT. Translated, it gives CASTFGASTPEAFF.

This clonotype was observed a handful of times. This rearrangement joins TRBV15 to TRBJ1-2, with D unresolved. This CDR3 comprises 14 residues. The ends were cut back, 8 bases at V and 8 bases at J, with 21 bases in the middle. Germline V lookup: CDR1 LNHNV, CDR2 YYDKDF (reference sequence). This chain's CDR3 is CATLPDISSTGYTF. CDR3 bases: TGTGCCACCTTACCCGACATCAGCTCGACGGGCTACACCTTC.

This clonotype has just a few counts. This chain connects TRBV6-1 to TRBJ1-1; tentatively, D is TRBD1 (6 bases). The germline CDR1 and CDR2 sequences are MNHNS and SASEGT. CDR3 length: 13 amino acids. Trimming took off 1 base at V and 7 bases at J, with 10 bases between the two ends. The CDR3 spells CASSEVDRREAFF. The CDR3 region has the DNA TGTGCCAGCAGTGAAGTCGACAGGCGTGAAGCTTTCTTT.

This clonotype was counted many times. The genes are TRBV10-3 and TRBJ2-3; TRBD1 matches 9 bases. Per the germline V gene, CDR1 is ENHRY and CDR2 is SYGVKD. CDR3 size: 14 residues. V was clipped by 6 bases and J by 2 bases; unmatched bases: 3. The CDR3 here is CAISGTGNTDTQYF. CDR3 in DNA: TGTGCCATCAGCGGGACAGGGAACACAGATACGCAGTATTTT.

The V gene is TRBV27, the J gene TRBJ1-4, with TRBD1 as a possible D gene (5 bases). Trimming cost V 3 bases and J 4 bases, with 24 bases left between them. The CDR3 runs to 19 residues. Germline V gives CDR1 MNHEY, CDR2 SMNVEV (reference sequence). The CDR3 loop reads CASSFGFRGGGRGNEKLFF. CDR3 coding DNA: TGTGCCAGCAGTTTCGGATTTAGAGGTGGCGGGAGGGGTAATGAAAAACTGTTTTTT.

This clonotype occurred a few times. This likely comes from a read error, as the CDR3 has no conserved phenylalanine or tryptophan at its end. The V gene is TRBV4-3, the J gene TRBJ2-2, with 7 bases matching TRBD1. The CDR3 totals 14 residues. Looked up from germline, CDR1 is LGHNA and CDR2 is YSLEER. The V gene end was trimmed by 6 bases and the J gene end by 5 bases; junction bases not matched to a gene: 6. CDR3: CASSRNRGTGELFL. The CDR3 nucleotides read TGCGCCAGCAGTCGAAACAGGGGAACCGGGGAGCTGTTTCTT.

The rearrangement links TRBV7-2 to TRBJ1-1, with unresolved D. The CDR3 is made up of 13 amino acids. Per germline, CDR1 SGHTA and CDR2 FQGNSA. V lost 2 bases, J lost 5 bases, and 9 bases lay in between. CDR3 sequence (DNA): TGTGCCAGCAGCTTAACGAGGGAAACTGAAGCTTTCTTT. It specifies CASSLTRETEAFF.

This clonotype was detected a few times. The V and J genes are TRBV4-3 and TRBJ1-6, with 10 bases that match TRBD1. The V and J ends lost 1 base and 8 bases, in that order; junction bases with no gene match: 2. The CDR3 sequence is 15 residues long. CDR1 and CDR2 from the germline V gene are LGHNA and YSLEER. In nucleotides, the CDR3 is TGCGCCAGCAGCCAAGGACAGGGGGCGGATTCACCCCTCCACTTT. It translates to CASSQGQGADSPLHF.

The rearrangement links TRBV20-1 to TRBJ2-2; TRBD1 agrees at 11 bases. Germline-derived CDR1 and CDR2 are DFQATT and SNEGSKA (reference sequence). The ends lost 6 bases at V and 4 bases at J; junction bases unmatched: 7. The CDR3 consists of 15 residues. This CDR3 is CSAPDRGRGTGELFF. The CDR3 bases are TGCAGTGCCCCGGACAGGGGGCGAGGCACCGGGGAGCTGTTTTTT.

This clonotype was counted ten times or more. The J gene is TRBJ1-3, the V gene TRBV7-2, with D hard to call. Trimming removed 6 bases from V and 0 bases from J, with 21 bases in between. Germline CDR1 reads SGHTA; CDR2 reads FQGNSA. The CDR3 extends over 18 amino acids. CDR3 nucleotides: TGTGCCAGCAGGCTTCGACCCCCCGGGATGAGCTCTGGAAACACCATATATTTT. Encoded protein: CASRLRPPGMSSGNTIYF.

This clonotype was seen many times. V usage is TRBV7-2 and J usage is TRBJ2-5, with 7 positions matching TRBD2. There are 14 residues in the CDR3. CDR1 and CDR2 from the germline V gene are SGHTA and FQGNSA. Germline trimming cut 4 bases from V and 1 base from J; bases unmatched to any gene: 3. CDR3: CASSSAGTQETQYF. CDR3 DNA sequence: TGTGCCAGCAGCTCAGCGGGGACCCAAGAGACCCAGTACTTC.

This clonotype appeared many times. This chain uses TRBV5-1 with TRBJ1-1, with a possible D match to TRBD1 (5 bases). Germline assignment: CDR1 SGHRS and CDR2 YFSETQ. Trimming shortened V by 0 bases and J by 3 bases, and 15 bases separated the two germline ends. This CDR3 is 16 amino acids long. CDR3 nucleotide sequence: TGCGCCAGCAGCTTGGATCTTTTAGGGGCTTACACTGAAGCTTTCTTT. Its protein is CASSLDLLGAYTEAFF.

This sequence joins TRBV10-3 and TRBJ2-5; 7 bases fit TRBD1. V dropped 3 bases and J dropped 3; count of bases not matched to a gene: 4. Germline assignment: CDR1 ENHRY and CDR2 SYGVKD. CDR3 length equals 14 residues. The DNA for the CDR3 is TGTGCCATCAGTGACACTACAGGGGAAGAGACCCAGTACTTC. Translation gives CAISDTTGEETQYF.

This clonotype came up a few times. V and J are TRBV14 and TRBJ1-2; a possible D gene is TRBD1 (5 bases). There are 17 residues in the CDR3. Deletions cut 1 base from V and 4 bases from J, with 19 bases between. CDR1 and CDR2 (germline): SGHDN, FVKESK. The CDR3 region has the DNA TGTGCCAGCAGCCAAGGTCGGCACAGGAGGGATTTCTATGGCTACACCTTC. Amino acid sequence: CASSQGRHRRDFYGYTF.

This clonotype was counted a few times. J is TRBJ1-1 and V is TRBV5-1; D possibly corresponds to TRBD1 (5 bases). The length of the CDR3 is 16 residues. Trimming pared 0 bases from V and 3 bases from J, leaving 15 bases between. Looked up from germline, CDR1 is SGHRS and CDR2 is YFSETQ. The CDR3 reads CASSLELGEVDTEAFF. In nucleotides, the CDR3 is TGCGCCAGCAGCTTGGAGTTGGGGGAAGTGGACACTGAAGCTTTCTTT.

The chain has TRBV6-5 and TRBJ2-5; D remains ambiguous. The CDR3 is 14 residues long. V was trimmed by 5 bases and J by 0 bases, leaving 10 bases between them. Germline CDR1 MNHEY, CDR2 SVGAGI. For the CDR3, the DNA is TGTGCCAGCAGTCCCACAACGTACCAAGAGACCCAGTACTTC. Translated, it gives CASSPTTYQETQYF.

At least ten counts were recorded for this clonotype. This chain uses TRBV3-1 with TRBJ1-2; a weak D match, TRBD1 (5 bases). The CDR3 is made up of 13 amino acids. Between the trimmed V and J ends, which lost 4 bases and 13 bases, there was a span of 19 bases. The germline gives CDR1 LGHDT, CDR2 YNNKEL (reference sequence). CDR3 bases: TGTGCCAGCAGCCTGTTGGGCCAGGGCGCAATCACCTTC. It codes for CASSLLGQGAITF.

This clonotype came up a few times. This chain links TRBV5-5 with TRBJ2-1; maybe TRBD2 (5 bases). Germline values: CDR1 SGHKS, CDR2 YYEKEE (reference sequence). The CDR3 covers 15 residues. V lost 0 bases and J lost 5, with 12 bases in between. This chain's CDR3 is CASSLARGINNEQFF. CDR3 nucleotides: TGTGCCAGCAGCTTGGCTCGGGGAATTAACAATGAGCAGTTCTTC. Supplemented by reference TRBV5-5 and TRBJ2-1, the full variable domain reads DAGVTQSPTHLIKTRGQQVTLRCSPISGHKSVSWYQQVLGQGPQFIFQYYEKEERGRGNFPDRFSARQFPNYSSELNVNALLLGDSALYLCASSLARGINNEQFFGPGTRLTVL.

V is TRBV28 and J is TRBJ1-2; the D gene is possibly TRBD1 (5 bases). From germline, CDR1 is MDHEN and CDR2 SYDVKM. The CDR3 is 13 residues long. Trimming pared 11 bases from V and 3 bases from J, leaving 16 bases between. CDR3 in DNA: TGTGCCGCCGCGCGGGACGGATACTATGGCTACACCTTC. This codes for CAAARDGYYGYTF.

This clonotype was seen ten or more times. The gene calls are TRBV4-3 and TRBJ2-2; 7 bases are a match to TRBD2. From germline, CDR1 is LGHNA and CDR2 YSLEER. CDR3 length: 16 residues. With 3 bases clipped from V and 6 bases from J, the junction kept 10 bases outside the gene matches. DNA of the CDR3: TGCGCCAGCAGCCACCGTTTGGGTAGCGGGTCCGGGGAGCTGTTTTTT. Translating gives CASSHRLGSGSGELFF.

This clonotype was seen repeatedly, ten times or more. The chain recombines TRBV4-3 with TRBJ1-2, with D perhaps TRBD1 (5 bases). Germline V gives CDR1 LGHNA, CDR2 YSLEER. V was clipped by 4 bases and J by 2 bases, with 20 bases between them. This CDR3 is 17 amino acids long. CDR3 DNA: TGCGCCAGCAGCCTTGGACAAGGGGTGCGGCCGAACTATGGCTACACCTTC. Translated, it gives CASSLGQGVRPNYGYTF.

This clonotype occurred many times. The chain has TRBV7-2 and TRBJ1-2, with 9 bases matching TRBD1. The V gene end was trimmed by 3 bases and the J gene end by 8 bases; junction bases not matched to a gene: 7. Germline CDR1 reads SGHTA; CDR2 reads FQGNSA. The CDR3 is made up of 14 amino acids. In DNA, the CDR3 is TGTGCCAGCAGCTTGGGACAGGGACTGGGGGGCTACACCTTC. Amino acids: CASSLGQGLGGYTF.

This clonotype was observed many times. The V gene is TRBV2, the J gene TRBJ2-1, with D uncertain. The CDR3 spans 14 residues. Germline CDR1 reads SNHLY; CDR2 reads FYNNEI. Trimming pared 10 bases from V and 7 bases from J, leaving 20 bases between. DNA of the CDR3: TGTGCCACCAGAAGACTGACGGGCTTTAATGAGCAGTTCTTC. Translated, it gives CATRRLTGFNEQFF.

V and J are TRBV12-3 or TRBV12-4 and TRBJ1-3; D possibly corresponds to TRBD1 (6 bases). The V gene lost 9 bases and the J gene lost 0 bases, with 15 bases spanning the gap. The CDR3 loop spans 15 amino acids. The CDR3 DNA sequence: TGTGCCAGGGTGACAGGAATCCGCTCTGGAAACACCATATATTTT. It encodes CARVTGIRSGNTIYF.

This rearrangement joins TRBV27 to TRBJ1-1, with TRBD1 matching 7 bases. This CDR3 is 16 amino acids long. Per the germline V gene, CDR1 is MNHEY and CDR2 is SMNVEV (reference sequence). The V gene end was trimmed by 3 bases and the J gene end by 0 bases; junction bases not matched to a gene: 7. The CDR3 DNA is TGTGCCAGCAGTTTCCGGACAGGATACATGAACACTGAAGCTTTCTTT. Its translation is CASSFRTGYMNTEAFF.

This clonotype was found many times. V usage is TRBV19 and J usage is TRBJ1-2, with 10 positions matching TRBD1. Germline trimming cut 5 bases from V and 3 bases from J; bases unmatched to any gene: 0. The CDR3 runs 13 residues. Germline values: CDR1 LNHDA, CDR2 SQIVND (reference sequence). The CDR3 protein is CASSGQGDYGYTF. The CDR3 bases are TGTGCCAGTAGTGGACAGGGGGACTATGGCTACACCTTC.